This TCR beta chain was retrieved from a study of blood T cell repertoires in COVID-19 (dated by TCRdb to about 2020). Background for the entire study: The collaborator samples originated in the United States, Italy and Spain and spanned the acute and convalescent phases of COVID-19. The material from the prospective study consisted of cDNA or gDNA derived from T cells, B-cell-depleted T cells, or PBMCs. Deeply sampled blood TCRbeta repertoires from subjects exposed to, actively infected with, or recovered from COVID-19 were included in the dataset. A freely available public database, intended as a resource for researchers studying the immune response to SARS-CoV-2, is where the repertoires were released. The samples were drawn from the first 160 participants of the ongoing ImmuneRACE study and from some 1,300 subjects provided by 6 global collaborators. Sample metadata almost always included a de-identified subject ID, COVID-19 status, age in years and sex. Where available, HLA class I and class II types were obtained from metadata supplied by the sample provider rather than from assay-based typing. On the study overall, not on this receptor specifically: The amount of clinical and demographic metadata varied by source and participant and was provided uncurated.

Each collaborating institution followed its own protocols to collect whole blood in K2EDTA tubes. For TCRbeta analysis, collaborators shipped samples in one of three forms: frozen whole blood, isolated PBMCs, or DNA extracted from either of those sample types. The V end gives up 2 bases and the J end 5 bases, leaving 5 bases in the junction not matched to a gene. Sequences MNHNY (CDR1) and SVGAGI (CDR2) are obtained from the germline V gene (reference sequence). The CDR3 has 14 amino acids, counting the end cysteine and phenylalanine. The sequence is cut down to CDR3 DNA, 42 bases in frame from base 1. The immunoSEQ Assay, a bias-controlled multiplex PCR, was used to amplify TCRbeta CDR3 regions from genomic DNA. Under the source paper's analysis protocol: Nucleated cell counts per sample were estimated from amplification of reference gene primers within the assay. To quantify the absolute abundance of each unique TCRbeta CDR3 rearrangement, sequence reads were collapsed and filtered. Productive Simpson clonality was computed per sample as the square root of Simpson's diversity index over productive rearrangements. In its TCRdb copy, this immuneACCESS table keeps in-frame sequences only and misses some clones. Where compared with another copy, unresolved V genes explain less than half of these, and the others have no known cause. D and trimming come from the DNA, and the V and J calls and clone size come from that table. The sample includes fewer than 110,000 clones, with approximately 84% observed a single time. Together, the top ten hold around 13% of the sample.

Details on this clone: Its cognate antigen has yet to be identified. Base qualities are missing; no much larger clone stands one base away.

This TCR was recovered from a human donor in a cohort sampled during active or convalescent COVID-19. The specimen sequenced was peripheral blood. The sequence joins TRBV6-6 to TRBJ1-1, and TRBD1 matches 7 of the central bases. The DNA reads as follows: TGTGCCAGCAGTTACCTCCGGGGACAGACTGAAGCTTTCTTT. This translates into CASSYLRGQTEAFF.